What follows are 28 T cell receptor beta chains derived from one specimen sequenced in a study of blood T cell repertoires in COVID-19 (dated by TCRdb to the early 2020s). Library preparation used the immunoSEQ multiplex PCR assay. Entries here come from immuneACCESS through TCRdb and include only in-frame sequences with V and J called. Some clones fail to appear in such tables; in the studies checked, an unresolved V gene covers under half of the shortfall, and the cause of the remainder is unknown. The sample table shows approximately 230,000 clones, and approximately 86% are seen once. The leading ten clones occupy more than 1.2% of the sample. The sample consisted of peripheral blood. These receptors came from a man older than 75 with acute or convalescent COVID-19.

V and J are TRBV29-1 and TRBJ2-1; 8 bases match TRBD2. The CDR3 runs 17 residues. The germline gives CDR1 SQVTM, CDR2 ANQGSEA. Trimming removed 7 bases from V and 3 bases from J; junction bases left unmatched: 17. Here the CDR3 reads CSAGRGAASGLYNEQFF. In DNA form, the CDR3 reads TGCAGCGCCGGTAGGGGCGCGGCTAGCGGGCTCTACAATGAGCAGTTCTTC.

The J gene is TRBJ2-5, the V gene TRBV3-1 (or the pseudogene TRBV3-2); 7 bases match TRBD1. The CDR3 extends over 14 amino acids. The trim removed 6 bases at V and 5 bases at J, leaving 9 bases unmatched. Looked up from germline, CDR1 is LGHDT and CDR2 is YNNKEL (reference sequence). The chain's CDR3 is CASSRQGIWETQYF. The CDR3 nucleotides read TGTGCCAGCAGTCGACAGGGTATTTGGGAGACCCAGTACTTC.

The chain uses TRBV5-4 and TRBJ2-3; TRBD2 matches 7 bases. Germline CDR1 is SGHNT and CDR2 is YYREEE (reference sequence). This CDR3 is built from 15 residues. The junction had 6 bases not matched to a gene; V was cut back by 3 bases and J by 2 bases. The CDR3 coding sequence is TGTGCCAGCAGCTCCGGCCTAGCGGTCACAGATACGCAGTATTTT. Its protein product is CASSSGLAVTDTQYF.

This rearrangement joins TRBV5-1 to TRBJ2-6, with unresolved D. The germline V gene encodes CDR1 SGHRS and CDR2 YFSETQ. The CDR3 runs 16 residues. The germline V and J ends were trimmed by 0 bases and 1 base, with 8 bases remaining between them. CDR3 amino acids: CASSLGVLSGANVLTF. CDR3 nucleotide sequence: TGCGCCAGCAGCTTGGGTGTCCTATCTGGGGCCAACGTCCTGACTTTC. Supplemented by reference TRBV5-1 and TRBJ2-6, the full variable domain reads KAGVTQTPRYLIKTRGQQVTLSCSPISGHRSVSWYQQTPGQGLQFLFEYFSETQRNKGNFPGRFSGRQFSNSRSEMNVSTLELGDSALYLCASSLGVLSGANVLTFGAGSRLTVL.

This chain links TRBV10-3 with TRBJ2-7; 11 positions agree with TRBD2. Germline V gene lookup returns CDR1 ENHRY and CDR2 SYGVKD. Trimming cost V 2 bases and J 6 bases; bases outside gene matches: 6. There are 15 residues in the CDR3. The CDR3 reads CAISEALAGELEQYF. DNA of the CDR3: TGTGCCATCAGTGAGGCACTAGCGGGAGAACTCGAGCAGTACTTC.

The chain joins TRBV2 to TRBJ1-2, with 7 bases matching TRBD1. J was trimmed by 1 base and V by 9 bases; bases with no gene match: 5. This CDR3 comprises 13 residues. CDR1 is SNHLY and CDR2 is FYNNEI in the germline V gene. The DNA of the CDR3 is TGTGCCAGGCAGGGGGTGCTTAACTATGGCTACACCTTC. This codes for CARQGVLNYGYTF.

Regarding this clone: The sample has other DNA sequences that encode this CDR3 too. Here the CDR3 DNA reads TGTGCCAGCAGTTTAGCAGGGACAGGGGTCCCTGAAGCTTTCTTT. Translation gives CASSLAGTGVPEAFF. The chain combines TRBV28 with TRBJ1-1; TRBD1 matches at 10 bases. The V gene end was trimmed by 2 bases and the J gene end by 6 bases; junction bases not matched to a gene: 6. In germline, CDR1 is MDHEN, CDR2 SYDVKM. The CDR3 contains 15 residues. Together with reference TRBV28 and TRBJ1-1, the CDR3 gives the full variable domain: DVKVTQSSRYLVKRTGEKVFLECVQDMDHENMFWYRQDPGLGLRLIYFSYDVKMKEKGDIPEGYSVSREKKERFSLILESASTNQTSMYLCASSLAGTGVPEAFFGQGTRLTVV.

This clone was detected only once. The rearrangement joins TRBV20-1 to TRBJ2-1; D remains unclear. V lost 2 bases to trimming and J lost 7 bases, with 6 bases between them. This CDR3 region has 11 residues. Germline CDR1 reads DFQATT; CDR2 reads SNEGSKA (reference sequence). For the CDR3, the DNA is TGCAGTGCTAGACCCCCGAATGAGCAGTTCTTC. It codes for CSARPPNEQFF.

This chain uses TRBV5-4 with TRBJ2-7, with a weak D call TRBD2 (6 bases). This CDR3 spans 15 amino acids. Germline V CDR1 and CDR2: SGHNT, YYREEE (reference sequence). Trimming cost V 4 bases and J 4 bases, with 18 bases left between them. The CDR3 spells CASSVATGLLYEQYF. CDR3 DNA sequence: TGTGCCAGCAGCGTCGCAACGGGACTCCTATACGAGCAGTACTTC.

The CDR3 is CASSYYGNYGYTF. The CDR3 region has the DNA TGTGCCAGCAGTTACTACGGTAACTATGGCTACACCTTC. The chain has TRBV6-6 and TRBJ1-2; D is uncertain. Trimming pared 1 base from V and 1 base from J, leaving 4 bases between. CDR1 MNHNY and CDR2 SVGAGI come from the germline V gene (reference sequence). The CDR3 totals 13 residues.

J is TRBJ2-1 and V is TRBV5-1; D is undetermined. Germline V CDR1 and CDR2: SGHRS, YFSETQ. The CDR3 spans 15 residues. V dropped 0 bases and J dropped 0 bases, with 7 bases sitting between them. For the CDR3, the DNA is TGCGCCAGCAGCTTGGTTCCCGGCTCCTACAATGAGCAGTTCTTC. Protein sequence: CASSLVPGSYNEQFF.

The CDR3 DNA follows: TGTGCCAGCAGTGACGGGCTAGCGGGAGCCCCGGAGACCCAGTACTTC. Translating gives CASSDGLAGAPETQYF. The rearrangement links TRBV2 to TRBJ2-5; 10 positions match TRBD2. The length of the CDR3 is 16 residues. V dropped 3 bases and J dropped 5; count of bases not matched to a gene: 9. CDR1 is SNHLY, CDR2 FYNNEI, per germline.

The rearrangement links TRBV21-1 to TRBJ2-7; the table gives TRBD1 as D, unverified against the DNA. TRBV21-1 counts as a pseudogene. This CDR3 is built from 13 residues. Written as DNA, the CDR3 is TGTGCCAGCAGCGGGCAGGGGGCCTTAGAGCAGTACTTC. Amino acids: CASSGQGALEQYF.

This chain connects TRBV23-1 to TRBJ2-5; 12 bases are shared with TRBD2. TRBV23-1 is marked as an open reading frame, function uncertain. The CDR3 runs to 16 residues. The J segment lost 5 bases and the V segment lost 3 bases, leaving 7 bases of the junction unmatched. CDR3 loop: CASSQTSGGGSETQYF. The CDR3 bases are TGCGCCAGCAGTCAGACTAGCGGGGGAGGGAGTGAGACCCAGTACTTC.

About this clone itself: One end of the junction is discordant with germline, which a read error may explain. J is TRBJ2-1 and V is TRBV7-7; D might be TRBD2 (6 bases). The CDR3 covers 13 residues. Looked up from germline, CDR1 is SSHAT and CDR2 is FNYEAQ (reference sequence). CDR3: CASSPDGGLEQFF. The CDR3 nucleotides read TGTGCTAGCAGCCCCGATGGAGGGCTTGAGCAGTTCTTC.

The rearrangement links TRBV19 to TRBJ2-2, with no clear D. Per the germline V gene, CDR1 is LNHDA and CDR2 is SQIVND (reference sequence). There are 13 residues in the CDR3. V dropped 4 bases and J dropped 7 bases, with 10 bases sitting between them. The CDR3 DNA reads as TGTGCCAGTAGTAGTCTATCCCTCGGGGAGCTGTTTTTT. This translates into CASSSLSLGELFF.

A few counts support this clone. This rearrangement joins TRBV19 to TRBJ2-2, with 11 bases matching TRBD2. The germline V gene encodes CDR1 LNHDA and CDR2 SQIVND (reference sequence). After removal of 4 bases from V and 6 bases from J, the junction contained 10 bases not matched to a gene. The length of the CDR3 is 17 residues. CDR3: CASSTTIAGGPPGELFF. CDR3 nucleotides: TGTGCCAGTAGTACGACTATAGCGGGAGGGCCCCCCGGGGAGCTGTTTTTT.

This clone was seen only a few times. This chain links TRBV7-6 with TRBJ2-1; 11 nucleotides line up with TRBD1. The CDR3 runs to 15 residues. J gave up 7 bases and V 4 bases, and 6 bases lay outside the gene matches. Per germline, CDR1 SGHVS and CDR2 FNYEAQ. Here the CDR3 DNA reads TGTGCCAGCAGCTATGATGGGACAGGGGGGAATGAGCAGTTCTTC. Protein sequence: CASSYDGTGGNEQFF.

The genes are TRBV7-2 and TRBJ1-1; 7 nucleotides match TRBD1. With 5 bases clipped from V and 6 bases from J, the junction kept 9 bases outside the gene matches. Germline V gene data show CDR1 as SGHTA and CDR2 as FQGNSA. The CDR3 runs to 14 residues. CDR3: CASSPQTGWAEAFF. Written as DNA, the CDR3 is TGTGCCAGCAGCCCCCAGACAGGGTGGGCTGAAGCTTTCTTT.

The chain joins TRBV27 to TRBJ1-6, with D unclear. The CDR3 consists of 15 residues. The V gene's germline CDR1 is MNHEY and CDR2 SMNVEV (reference sequence). Trimming removed 5 bases from V and 3 bases from J, with 11 bases in between. CDR3 in DNA: TGTGCCAGCAGTATACGACAAGTCTATAATTCACCCCTCCACTTT. Its translation: CASSIRQVYNSPLHF.

The chain links TRBV7-2 to TRBJ1-1, with a possible D match to TRBD1 (6 bases). The CDR3 totals 15 residues. Germline loops: CDR1 SGHTA, CDR2 FQGNSA. The V end was cut by 5 bases, the J end by 6 bases, with 19 bases between. The CDR3 spells CASSPSGRPGAEAFF. The CDR3 bases are TGTGCCAGCAGCCCCTCGGGACGGCCAGGGGCTGAAGCTTTCTTT.

This clone was counted only a few times. The chain has TRBV6-2 or TRBV6-3 and TRBJ2-7; D unclear. The V end was cut by 2 bases, the J end by 6 bases, with 8 bases between. CDR1 and CDR2 from the germline V gene are MNHEY and SVGEGT. The CDR3 runs to 12 residues. The CDR3 coding sequence is TGTGCCAGCAGTTACGGCTTACCCGAGCAGTACTTC. Encoded protein: CASSYGLPEQYF.

V usage is TRBV28 and J usage is TRBJ2-2; 9 bases align to TRBD2. Germline CDR1 is MDHEN and CDR2 is SYDVKM. The CDR3 has 15 residues. V lost 6 bases to trimming and J lost 1 base; unmatched junction nucleotides: 3. The CDR3 region has the DNA TGTGCCAGCAGATTTAGCGGGGGGAACACCGGGGAGCTGTTTTTT. Amino acid sequence: CASRFSGGNTGELFF.

This chain links TRBV12-3 or TRBV12-4 with TRBJ1-5, with 7 positions matching TRBD1. There are 13 residues in the CDR3. V trimming: 6 bases; J trimming: 4 bases; junction bases outside the gene matches: 3. The CDR3 sequence: CASRIQGNQPQHF. The CDR3 DNA reads as TGTGCCAGCAGGATACAGGGGAATCAGCCCCAGCATTTT.

This chain links TRBV20-1 with TRBJ1-4; the D is unclear. CDR1 is DFQATT and CDR2 is SNEGSKA in the germline V gene (reference sequence). Trimming cost V 0 bases and J 8 bases, with 4 bases left between them. CDR3 length: 11 amino acids. CDR3 in amino acids: CSARDREKLFF. CDR3 coding DNA: TGCAGTGCTAGAGACCGGGAAAAACTGTTTTTT.

In this sample, this clone turned up a few times. The chain combines TRBV3-1 (or the pseudogene TRBV3-2) with TRBJ1-4; possibly TRBD1 for D (5 bases). V lost 4 bases and J 8 bases, leaving 11 bases between the germline ends. This CDR3 spans 13 amino acids. Germline CDR1 is LGHDT and CDR2 is YNNKEL (reference sequence). CDR3 coding DNA: TGTGCCAGCAGCCGACAGTTTGGAGAAAAACTGTTTTTT. Translated, it gives CASSRQFGEKLFF.

Here the CDR3 DNA reads TGTGCCAGCAGCTTAGTCGCCGGGACAGGGCCGAACACTGAAGCTTTCTTT. Amino acids: CASSLVAGTGPNTEAFF. V usage is TRBV7-9 and J usage is TRBJ1-1, with 9 bases lining up with TRBD1. J lost 1 base, V lost 1 base, and 7 bases had no gene match. Per germline, CDR1 SEHNR and CDR2 FQNEAQ (reference sequence). The CDR3 covers 17 residues.

This clone was seen more than once but under ten times. The V gene is TRBV29-1, the J gene TRBJ1-3, with D possibly matching TRBD1 (5 bases). Trimming shortened V by 6 bases and J by 0 bases, and 12 bases separated the two germline ends. The CDR3 has 14 residues. The V gene's germline CDR1 is SQVTM and CDR2 ANQGSEA. DNA for the CDR3: TGCAGCGTCGCCGGCGGGGGCTCTGGAAACACCATATATTTT. Translation: CSVAGGGSGNTIYF.